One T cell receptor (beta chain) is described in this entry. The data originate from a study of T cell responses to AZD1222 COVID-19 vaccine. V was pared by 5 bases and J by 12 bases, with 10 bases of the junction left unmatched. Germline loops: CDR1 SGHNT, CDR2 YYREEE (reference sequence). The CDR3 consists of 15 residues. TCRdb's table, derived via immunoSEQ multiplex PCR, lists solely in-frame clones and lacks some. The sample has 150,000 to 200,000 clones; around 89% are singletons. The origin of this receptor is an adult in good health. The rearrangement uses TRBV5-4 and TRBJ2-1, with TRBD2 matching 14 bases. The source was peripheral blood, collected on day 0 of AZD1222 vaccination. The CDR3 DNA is TGTGCCAGCAGTCCGACTAGCGGGGGGGCCTATCGGCAGTTCTTC. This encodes CASSPTSGGAYRQFF. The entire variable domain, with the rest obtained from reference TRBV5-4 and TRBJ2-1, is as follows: ETGVTQSPTHLIKTRGQQVTLRCSSQSGHNTVSWYQQALGQGPQFIFQYYREEENGRGNFPPRFSGLQFPNYSSELNVNALELDDSALYLCASSPTSGGAYRQFFGPGTRLTVL.